A single sample gave rise to the 30 T cell receptor beta chains below, sequenced in a study of T cell responses to AZD1222 COVID-19 vaccine. Only in-frame clones appear in the TCRdb table, and some are missing; sequencing was by immunoSEQ multiplex PCR. This sample carries 150,000 to 200,000 clones, 90% to 95% of them seen once, and the ten largest clones take around 0.97%. Here the sequenced sample was peripheral blood, taken 28 days after the second dose of the MenACWY control vaccine. The receptor set was obtained from an adult who received the MenACWY meningococcal vaccine as a control.

This clone was recorded once. The chain has TRBV7-2 and TRBJ2-7, with a possible D match to TRBD2 (6 bases). The length of the CDR3 is 13 residues. Trimming took 5 bases from V and 3 from J, leaving 11 bases between them. From germline, CDR1 is SGHTA and CDR2 FQGNSA. The CDR3 DNA reads as TGTGCCAGCAGCCCCGGGACTTTCTACGAGCAGTACTTC. Translated: CASSPGTFYEQYF.

The rearrangement links TRBV18 to TRBJ1-2; TRBD1 might be the D (5 bases). The length of the CDR3 is 13 residues. The germline V gene has CDR1 KGHSH and CDR2 LQKENI. Trimming cost V 4 bases and J 8 bases, with 14 bases left between them. The CDR3 reads CASSRGREEGYTF. CDR3 bases: TGTGCCAGCTCACGGGGCAGGGAAGAAGGCTACACCTTC. The full variable domain, rest sourced from reference TRBV18 and TRBJ1-2, is NAGVMQNPRHLVRRRGQEARLRCSPMKGHSHVYWYRQLPEEGLKFMVYLQKENIIDESGMPKERFSAEFPKEGPSILRIQQVVRGDSAAYFCASSRGREEGYTFGSGTRLTVV.

The rearrangement joins TRBV7-8 to TRBJ1-4; D not resolved. The CDR3 is made up of 14 amino acids. Germline V gene data show CDR1 as SGHVS and CDR2 as FQNEAQ. V lost 1 base and J 7 bases, leaving 10 bases between the germline ends. CDR3 protein: CASSLGLGGEKLFF. The DNA of the CDR3 is TGTGCCAGCAGCTTAGGTCTGGGTGGTGAAAAACTGTTTTTT.

The chain employs TRBV21-1 and TRBJ2-2; TRBD1, as called in the table, went unchecked against the DNA. TRBV21-1 is tagged as a pseudogene. The CDR3 is made up of 16 amino acids. This chain's CDR3 is CASSPGGRANTGELFF. The DNA of the CDR3 is TGTGCCAGCAGCCCAGGGGGCAGGGCGAACACCGGGGAGCTGTTTTTT.

The CDR3 DNA follows: TGCGCCAGCAGCTTGGGAGGGTACTACGAGCAGTACTTC. Protein: CASSLGGYYEQYF. The V call is TRBV5-1, the J call TRBJ2-7, with D perhaps TRBD2 (5 bases). The CDR3 sequence is 13 residues long. Deletions cut 0 bases from V and 3 bases from J, with 7 bases between. The V gene's germline CDR1 is SGHRS and CDR2 YFSETQ.

This sequence joins TRBV2 and TRBJ1-4; no clear D. V was shortened by 1 base and J by 5 bases, with 11 bases between the two germline ends. This CDR3 is 15 amino acids long. Germline lookup yields CDR1 SNHLY and CDR2 FYNNEI. CDR3 coding DNA: TGTGCCAGCAGTGAAGGTAACAGAAAGAATGAAAAACTGTTTTTT. This sequence encodes CASSEGNRKNEKLFF.

The sample holds a few counts of this clone. The chain recombines TRBV7-9 with TRBJ2-7, with D unresolved. Germline lookup yields CDR1 SEHNR and CDR2 FQNEAQ (reference sequence). The CDR3 is made up of 13 amino acids. V was shortened by 5 bases and J by 4 bases, with 12 bases between the two germline ends. This CDR3 is CASSPSEVYEQYF. CDR3 coding DNA: TGTGCCAGCAGCCCTTCAGAGGTTTACGAGCAGTACTTC.

The chain couples TRBV3-1 (or the pseudogene TRBV3-2) to TRBJ1-1; no reliable D call. The CDR3 extends over 12 amino acids. CDR1 is LGHDT, CDR2 YNNKEL, per germline (reference sequence). The V and J ends lost 3 bases and 8 bases respectively, with 10 bases between them. CDR3 coding DNA: TGTGCCAGCAGCCACGGTTACGCGGAAGCTTTCTTT. Protein product: CASSHGYAEAFF.

CDR3 DNA: TGCGCCAGCAGCCAAGGGCAGGTTGCTCAGCCCCAGCATTTT. Protein: CASSQGQVAQPQHF. The rearrangement uses TRBV4-3 and TRBJ1-5; D is undetermined. CDR1 and CDR2 from the germline V gene are LGHNA and YSLEER. The germline V and J ends were trimmed by 1 base and 6 bases, with 10 bases remaining between them. The CDR3 contains 14 residues.

The chain combines TRBV27 with TRBJ2-2; D call uncertain. This CDR3 has 14 residues. The germline V gene has CDR1 MNHEY and CDR2 SMNVEV (reference sequence). The V end lost 4 bases, the J end lost 6 bases, and 12 bases lay between the germline ends. The CDR3 is CASSYAHGSGELFF. CDR3 DNA sequence: TGTGCCAGCAGTTACGCCCACGGGTCCGGGGAGCTGTTTTTT.

The genes are TRBV28 and TRBJ2-2; a possible D gene is TRBD2 (6 bases). V dropped 3 bases and J dropped 1 base, with 6 bases sitting between them. This CDR3 is built from 14 residues. CDR1 and CDR2 (germline): MDHEN, SYDVKM. CDR3 in amino acids: CASSFGGNTGELFF. The CDR3 nucleotides read TGTGCCAGCAGTTTCGGGGGGAACACCGGGGAGCTGTTTTTT.

CDR3 region: CAISGGETQYF. The CDR3 nucleotides read TGTGCCATCAGTGGGGGTGAGACCCAGTACTTC. The V and J genes are TRBV10-3 and TRBJ2-5; D is unclear. Trimming took 4 bases from V and 5 from J, leaving 5 bases between them. The CDR3 has 11 amino acids. The germline gives CDR1 ENHRY, CDR2 SYGVKD.

The chain links TRBV6-1 to TRBJ2-3; 11 bases are shared with TRBD2. The germline CDR1 and CDR2 sequences are MNHNS and SASEGT. The CDR3 sequence is 16 residues long. V shed 1 base and J 5 bases; nucleotides not matched to a gene: 5. The CDR3 DNA is TGTGCCAGCAGTGAAGTTAGCGGGGGGGCGGGAGATACGCAGTATTTT. Its translation is CASSEVSGGAGDTQYF.

This clone was seen a single time. The V call is TRBV11-2, the J call TRBJ2-1, with 12 bases identical to TRBD2. Germline CDR1 SGHAT, CDR2 FQNNGV. This CDR3 is 17 amino acids long. V was clipped by 0 bases and J by 8 bases; unmatched bases: 8. CDR3 in DNA: TGTGCCAGCAGCTTAGATCGGGCTAGCGGGGGGGCCTATGAGCAGTTCTTC. Protein sequence: CASSLDRASGGAYEQFF.

The rearrangement joins TRBV11-3 to TRBJ2-2; a weak D match, TRBD2 (5 bases). Trimming took off 5 bases at V and 1 base at J, with 5 bases between the two ends. Germline CDR1 and CDR2: SGHNT and YENEEA. CDR3 length: 13 amino acids. The CDR3 spells CASSRGNTGELFF. The CDR3 DNA reads TGTGCCAGCAGCCGGGGGAACACCGGGGAGCTGTTTTTT.

The chain couples TRBV6-2 or TRBV6-3 to TRBJ2-4, with 7 bases that match TRBD2. Germline trimming cut 0 bases from V and 6 bases from J; bases unmatched to any gene: 5. This CDR3 comprises 15 residues. Germline V gene data show CDR1 as MNHEY and CDR2 as SVGEGT. CDR3 sequence: CASSYSMTGGNIQYF. The CDR3 nucleotides are TGTGCCAGCAGTTACTCGATGACGGGAGGAAACATTCAGTACTTC.

This rearrangement joins TRBV7-8 to TRBJ2-3; perhaps TRBD2 as D (6 bases). Germline lookup yields CDR1 SGHVS and CDR2 FQNEAQ. CDR3 size: 16 residues. Trimming pared 5 bases from V and 2 bases from J, leaving 17 bases between. CDR3 sequence (DNA): TGTGCCAGCAGCCAAGGGACTCAAGCTCTCACAGATACGCAGTATTTT. This gives the protein CASSQGTQALTDTQYF.

The gene calls are TRBV29-1 and TRBJ2-7; 9 bases align to TRBD1. The junction had 11 bases not matched to a gene; V was cut back by 6 bases and J by 5 bases. CDR1 is SQVTM and CDR2 is ANQGSEA in the germline V gene. CDR3 size: 14 residues. CDR3: CSVVLGQGNNEQYF. DNA for the CDR3: TGCAGCGTGGTCTTGGGACAGGGCAATAACGAGCAGTACTTC.

The chain carries TRBV19 and TRBJ1-6; D is ambiguous. Germline loops: CDR1 LNHDA, CDR2 SQIVND (reference sequence). This CDR3 comprises 16 residues. V gave up 5 bases and J gave up 7 bases, with 18 bases separating them. CDR3 DNA: TGTGCCAGTAGTTCAGCCGGCGGAGGGCTAAATTCACCCCTCCACTTT. It specifies CASSSAGGGLNSPLHF.

This chain connects TRBV3-1 (or the pseudogene TRBV3-2) to TRBJ1-2; TRBD1 is a possible D gene (5 bases). The length of the CDR3 is 13 residues. The germline V gene has CDR1 LGHDT and CDR2 YNNKEL (reference sequence). The V end was cut by 0 bases, the J end by 4 bases, with 6 bases between. DNA for the CDR3: TGTGCCAGCAGCCAAGAGACAGTCTATGGCTACACCTTC. It is translated as CASSQETVYGYTF.

The chain recombines TRBV5-8 with TRBJ1-5; the D gene is possibly TRBD1 (5 bases). The germline V and J ends were trimmed by 6 bases and 3 bases, with 31 bases remaining between them. CDR3 length: 20 residues. Germline V CDR1 and CDR2: SGHTS, YDEGEE. The CDR3 DNA sequence: TGTGCCAGCACCTTATTCGAAAGCGTCTACGGGACCCGGAACAATCAGCCCCAGCATTTT. It encodes CASTLFESVYGTRNNQPQHF. The variable domain in full, completed from reference TRBV5-8 and TRBJ1-5, reads EAGVTQSPTHLIKTRGQQATLRCSPISGHTSVYWYQQALGLGLQFLLWYDEGEERNRGNFPPRFSGRQFPNYSSELNVNALELEDSALYLCASTLFESVYGTRNNQPQHFGDGTRLSIL.

The chain combines TRBV5-1 with TRBJ1-6, with unresolved D. The CDR3 length is 16 residues. V dropped 4 bases and J dropped 0 bases, with 11 bases sitting between them. The germline CDR1 and CDR2 sequences are SGHRS and YFSETQ. The CDR3 DNA sequence: TGCGCCAGCAGCCCTGAAATTTCCTCCTATAATTCACCCCTCCACTTT. This encodes CASSPEISSYNSPLHF. Variable domain in full (rest from reference TRBV5-1 and TRBJ1-6): KAGVTQTPRYLIKTRGQQVTLSCSPISGHRSVSWYQQTPGQGLQFLFEYFSETQRNKGNFPGRFSGRQFSNSRSEMNVSTLELGDSALYLCASSPEISSYNSPLHFGNGTRLTVT.

The chain links TRBV10-3 to TRBJ2-1, with 8 bases matching TRBD2. CDR1 and CDR2 from the germline V gene are ENHRY and SYGVKD. This CDR3 is 15 amino acids long. J lost 6 bases, V lost 7 bases, and 11 bases had no gene match. CDR3 region: CAINGKAGGPNEQFF. The DNA for the CDR3 is TGTGCCATCAATGGGAAGGCGGGGGGCCCCAATGAGCAGTTCTTC.

The chain joins TRBV16 to TRBJ1-6; D ambiguous. The CDR3 runs 13 residues. Germline V gene data show CDR1 as KGHSY and CDR2 as FQNENV. The germline V and J ends were trimmed by 3 bases and 5 bases, with 5 bases remaining between them. The CDR3 spells CASSQGNNSPLHF. The CDR3 DNA reads TGTGCCAGCAGCCAGGGAAATAATTCACCCCTCCACTTT.

The chain recombines TRBV4-3 with TRBJ1-4, with a tentative D call TRBD1 (5 bases). CDR3 length: 16 residues. Trimming took off 0 bases at V and 7 bases at J, with 15 bases between the two ends. CDR1 is LGHNA, CDR2 YSLEER, per germline. The CDR3 DNA reads as TGCGCCAGCAGCCAAGACCTCGGGGGGGGAGGTGAAAAACTGTTTTTT. This translates into CASSQDLGGGGEKLFF.

The V and J genes are TRBV27 and TRBJ1-1; no reliable D call. Trimming removed 0 bases at V and 6 bases at J, with 14 bases between. The CDR3 runs 15 residues. Germline CDR1 MNHEY, CDR2 SMNVEV (reference sequence). Here the CDR3 reads CASSLSGTADAEAFF. The CDR3 DNA is TGTGCCAGCAGTTTATCAGGAACAGCTGACGCTGAAGCTTTCTTT.

This chain uses TRBV7-9 with TRBJ1-1; 7 bases fit TRBD1. The CDR3 is made up of 14 amino acids. CDR1 is SEHNR, CDR2 FQNEAQ, per germline (reference sequence). The junction had 7 bases not matched to a gene; V was cut back by 5 bases and J by 4 bases. In DNA, the CDR3 is TGTGCCAGCAGCCCAGGGGGAGGGATCACTGAAGCTTTCTTT. As protein: CASSPGGGITEAFF.

Of note for this clone: The junction does not match germline at one end; this may be a read error. This sequence joins TRBV2 and TRBJ2-4; the D is unclear. Germline V CDR1 and CDR2: SNHLY, FYNNEI. This CDR3 comprises 13 residues. CDR3 residues: CASSEFSQKSWGF. The CDR3 DNA reads as TGTGCCAGCAGTGAATTTTCCCAGAAGTCTTGGGGCTTC.

The chain's CDR3 is CASSIGKGHIYQPQHF. DNA for the CDR3: TGTGCCAGTAGTATAGGGAAGGGGCATATCTATCAGCCCCAGCATTTT. This chain uses TRBV19 with TRBJ1-5, with a possible D match to TRBD1 (5 bases). V gave up 1 base and J gave up 5 bases, with 15 bases separating them. This CDR3 is built from 16 residues. Germline CDR1 and CDR2: LNHDA and SQIVND (reference sequence). The full variable domain, with the rest looked up from reference TRBV19 and TRBJ1-5, is DGGITQSPKYLFRKEGQNVTLSCEQNLNHDAMYWYRQDPGQGLRLIYYSQIVNDFQKGDIAEGYSVSREKKESFPLTVTSAQKNPTAFYLCASSIGKGHIYQPQHFGDGTRLSIL.

This chain joins TRBV7-9 and TRBJ2-1; D may be TRBD2 (5 bases). Germline V gene sequence: CDR1 SEHNR, CDR2 FQNEAQ (reference sequence). CDR3 length equals 15 residues. Deletions cut 5 bases from V and 8 bases from J, with 19 bases between. The CDR3 DNA is TGTGCCAGCAGCCTCAGGTCTAGGCCGCGGGATGAGCAGTTCTTC. Its translation: CASSLRSRPRDEQFF.